This T cell receptor (beta chain) was captured by sequencing in a study of OX40 agonist ivuxolimab in advanced cancers. The repertoire was sequenced with immunoSEQ multiplex PCR; TCRdb's copy has only in-frame clones and lacks some. The table lists 55,000 to 75,000 clones, approximately 80% of them singletons. Source: CD4+ or CD8+ T cells sorted from blood, taken in a trial of the OX40 agonist ivuxolimab. The TCR comes from an adult with an advanced solid tumor such as melanoma, head and neck, liver or kidney cancer.

CDR3 coding DNA: TGTGCCAGCAGCGATGGGGACGCCCTGAACACCATATATTTT. Amino acid sequence: CASSDGDALNTIYF. The chain couples TRBV4-2 to TRBJ1-3, with D perhaps matching TRBD1 (5 bases). From germline, CDR1 is LGHNA and CDR2 YNFKEQ. CDR3 length: 14 amino acids. The V end lost 5 bases, the J end lost 7 bases, and 15 bases lay between the germline ends.